This T cell receptor beta chain is drawn from a study of technical replicates of blood from a handful of donors. V dropped 5 bases and J dropped 4 bases, with 11 bases sitting between them. Germline V gives CDR1 SEHNR, CDR2 FQNEAQ (reference sequence). There are 13 residues in the CDR3. This clone appeared once. The table came from immunoSEQ multiplex PCR; TCRdb's copy has only in-frame clones and leaves some out. The sample contains 9,500 to 15,000 clones, around nine tenths of which appear only once. This chain joins TRBV7-9 and TRBJ1-1; tentative D call: TRBD1 (5 bases). The sequence came from a human donor in good health. Input material: PBMCs. The CDR3 DNA sequence: TGTGCCAGCAGCCAGCAGGGTCCCACTGAAGCTTTCTTT. Protein: CASSQQGPTEAFF.